Each of the 31 T cell receptor beta chains below was sequenced from the same sample in a study of cytomegalovirus exposure and HLA in healthy donors. The PCR employed 60 Vbeta primers together with 13 Jbeta primers. The assay was immunoSEQ multiplex PCR, and TCRdb's table has in-frame clones only and misses some. The table includes about 170,000 clones, about 80% detected once. Input material: PBMCs. These receptor sequences come from a man aged 18-30 years in good health and CMV-seronegative.

The gene calls are TRBV19 and TRBJ2-3, with TRBD1 identical over 7 bases. V lost 4 bases to trimming and J lost 4 bases; unmatched junction nucleotides: 8. Germline CDR1 and CDR2: LNHDA and SQIVND (reference sequence). The CDR3 runs 15 residues. CDR3 residues: CASSTTGVSPDTQYF. The DNA of the CDR3 is TGTGCCAGTAGTACAACAGGGGTTTCCCCAGATACGCAGTATTTT.

The V and J genes are TRBV27 and TRBJ1-5, with D uncertain. The germline V gene encodes CDR1 MNHEY and CDR2 SMNVEV (reference sequence). The CDR3 runs 13 residues. V lost 8 bases and J lost 7, with 15 bases in between. The CDR3 nucleotides are TGTGCCAGCCAACGCGGCCTCACGCAGCCCCAGCATTTT. As protein: CASQRGLTQPQHF.

The chain is built from TRBV6-6 and TRBJ1-2; weak D call: TRBD1 (5 bases). Trimming removed 3 bases at V and 1 base at J, with 9 bases between. CDR3 length equals 14 residues. Looked up from germline, CDR1 is MNHNY and CDR2 is SVGAGI (reference sequence). CDR3 sequence: CASSYGADNYGYTF. As DNA, the CDR3 is TGTGCCAGCAGTTATGGGGCAGATAACTATGGCTACACCTTC.

The chain is built from TRBV27 and TRBJ1-2; D gene uncertain. Germline lookup yields CDR1 MNHEY and CDR2 SMNVEV (reference sequence). The V end was cut by 11 bases, the J end by 4 bases, with 26 bases between. The length of the CDR3 is 16 residues. Here the CDR3 reads CAAASGLHTMIYGYTF. CDR3 DNA: TGTGCCGCGGCATCGGGTCTCCACACCATGATCTATGGCTACACCTTC.

This chain links TRBV2 with TRBJ2-7; D ambiguous. The V gene lost 7 bases and the J gene lost 6 bases, with 10 bases spanning the gap. The CDR3 length is 11 residues. Germline assignment: CDR1 SNHLY and CDR2 FYNNEI. The CDR3 here is CASMSGTEQYF. CDR3 DNA: TGTGCCAGCATGTCGGGTACCGAGCAGTACTTC.

The V and J genes are TRBV6-5 and TRBJ2-5; perhaps TRBD2 as D (5 bases). V was pared by 1 base and J by 2 bases, with 11 bases between. There are 15 residues in the CDR3. Looked up from germline, CDR1 is MNHEY and CDR2 is SVGAGI. CDR3 region: CASSYWAGWQETQYF. CDR3 in DNA: TGTGCCAGCAGTTACTGGGCGGGTTGGCAAGAGACCCAGTACTTC.

A single count supports this clone. V usage is TRBV7-9 and J usage is TRBJ1-5; 7 bases agree with TRBD1. The CDR3 is made up of 16 amino acids. Germline-derived CDR1 and CDR2 are SEHNR and FQNEAQ (reference sequence). V trimming: 5 bases; J trimming: 1 base; junction bases outside the gene matches: 8. The CDR3 DNA reads TGTGCCAGCAGCCCTTCGACAGGGACGAGCAATCAGCCCCAGCATTTT. Translation gives CASSPSTGTSNQPQHF.

The chain has TRBV25-1 and TRBJ1-4, with D possibly TRBD1 on 6 matching bases. This CDR3 spans 14 amino acids. Trimming took 3 bases from V and 8 from J, leaving 13 bases between them. Germline V gene data show CDR1 as MGHDK and CDR2 as SYGVNS. CDR3 residues: CASSDYRDFEKLFF. CDR3 bases: TGTGCCAGCAGTGATTACAGGGATTTCGAAAAACTGTTTTTT.

V gene TRBV7-2 combines with J gene TRBJ2-7; D is unclear. V shed 2 bases and J shed 2 bases, with 4 bases lying between them. The CDR3 sequence is 12 residues long. Germline V gives CDR1 SGHTA, CDR2 FQGNSA. The CDR3 here is CASSLKPYEQYF. The CDR3 DNA is TGTGCCAGCAGCTTAAAGCCCTACGAGCAGTACTTC.

J is TRBJ2-7 and V is TRBV11-2, with TRBD2 matching over 11 bases. The germline V gene encodes CDR1 SGHAT and CDR2 FQNNGV. V shed 6 bases, J shed 4 bases, and the junction held 11 bases outside the gene matches. CDR3 length: 16 residues. CDR3 bases: TGTGCCAGCAGTTTGGATTTAGCGGGGGGGCCGTACGAGCAGTACTTC. Amino acid sequence: CASSLDLAGGPYEQYF. Full variable domain (outside the CDR3, taken from reference TRBV11-2 and TRBJ2-7): EAGVAQSPRYKIIEKRQSVAFWCNPISGHATLYWYQQILGQGPKLLIQFQNNGVVDDSQLPKDRFSAERLKGVDSTLKIQPAKLEDSAVYLCASSLDLAGGPYEQYFGPGTRLTVT.

This sequence joins TRBV5-1 and TRBJ1-2; TRBD1 aligns across 8 bases. Per germline, CDR1 SGHRS and CDR2 YFSETQ. This CDR3 region has 14 residues. The V and J ends lost 4 bases and 8 bases, in that order; junction bases with no gene match: 10. DNA for the CDR3: TGCGCCAGCAGCCGGACAGGGCGAACGGGGGGCTACACCTTC. Amino acid sequence: CASSRTGRTGGYTF. Complete variable domain (other parts from reference TRBV5-1 and TRBJ1-2): KAGVTQTPRYLIKTRGQQVTLSCSPISGHRSVSWYQQTPGQGLQFLFEYFSETQRNKGNFPGRFSGRQFSNSRSEMNVSTLELGDSALYLCASSRTGRTGGYTFGSGTRLTVV.

This chain uses TRBV5-1 with TRBJ2-5; D might be TRBD1 (6 bases). The CDR3 is made up of 14 amino acids. Germline V gene lookup returns CDR1 SGHRS and CDR2 YFSETQ. With 0 bases removed from V and 2 bases from J, the gap between germline ends came to 8 bases. DNA for the CDR3: TGCGCCAGCAGCTTGGCCGGGACACAAGAGACCCAGTACTTC. It translates to CASSLAGTQETQYF.

The V and J genes are TRBV19 and TRBJ2-7, with 8 positions matching TRBD1. This CDR3 has 13 residues. V gave up 8 bases and J gave up 11 bases; unmatched junction bases: 14. Germline assignment: CDR1 LNHDA and CDR2 SQIVND (reference sequence). CDR3 coding DNA: TGTGCCAGTTCTATCGATGGGACAGGTGGGGAGTACTTC. Translating it yields CASSIDGTGGEYF.

The chain joins TRBV19 to TRBJ1-2; D uncertain. CDR1 LNHDA and CDR2 SQIVND come from the germline V gene (reference sequence). Between the trimmed V and J ends, which lost 1 base and 8 bases, there was a span of 14 bases. CDR3 length: 14 residues. The chain's CDR3 is CASSIGGLPGGYTF. The CDR3 nucleotides are TGTGCCAGTAGTATAGGAGGCTTACCGGGAGGCTACACCTTC.

This chain uses TRBV28 with TRBJ1-5; 7 nucleotides agree with TRBD1. Germline trimming cut 3 bases from V and 4 bases from J; bases unmatched to any gene: 3. The CDR3 runs 14 residues. CDR1 and CDR2 (germline): MDHEN, SYDVKM. CDR3 sequence: CASSFAGGNQPQHF. The CDR3 nucleotides are TGTGCCAGCAGTTTTGCAGGGGGTAATCAGCCCCAGCATTTT.

The V and J genes are TRBV28 and TRBJ2-4, with TRBD1 matching over 7 bases. Germline CDR1 is MDHEN and CDR2 is SYDVKM. J lost 0 bases, V lost 5 bases, and 4 bases had no gene match. The CDR3 runs 15 residues. The chain's CDR3 is CASSPDREAKNIQYF. In DNA form, the CDR3 reads TGTGCCAGCAGTCCCGACAGGGAAGCCAAAAACATTCAGTACTTC.

The V call is TRBV6-1, the J call TRBJ2-7; 7 bases are shared with TRBD2. Germline V CDR1 and CDR2: MNHNS, SASEGT. The V segment lost 3 bases and the J segment 2 bases; nucleotides outside the gene matches: 7. The length of the CDR3 is 15 residues. In nucleotides, the CDR3 is TGTGCCAGCAGTGAGGGGGGGGTTAGAGCCTACGAGCAGTACTTC. Encoded protein: CASSEGGVRAYEQYF.

This sequence joins TRBV7-9 and TRBJ2-7, with a tentative D call TRBD1 (5 bases). The CDR3 consists of 15 residues. From germline, CDR1 is SEHNR and CDR2 FQNEAQ (reference sequence). V was pared by 1 base and J by 5 bases, with 15 bases between. The DNA for the CDR3 is TGTGCCAGCAGCTTAGTAGGGGTCCCTCAAAACGAGCAGTACTTC. Translating it yields CASSLVGVPQNEQYF.

The chain combines TRBV25-1 with TRBJ1-2, with 7 bases that match TRBD1. The CDR3 length is 16 residues. V was pared by 2 bases and J by 4 bases, with 10 bases of the junction left unmatched. Looked up from germline, CDR1 is MGHDK and CDR2 is SYGVNS. The CDR3 sequence is CASSEPGPGGPYGYTF. The CDR3, as DNA: TGTGCCAGCAGTGAACCAGGCCCAGGGGGTCCCTATGGCTACACCTTC.

For this clone: The same CDR3 also results from other DNA sequences found in this sample. The chain combines TRBV5-1 with TRBJ1-1; 10 nucleotides match TRBD1. J lost 8 bases, V lost 5 bases, and 6 bases had no gene match. Germline CDR1 and CDR2: SGHRS and YFSETQ. The CDR3 runs to 13 residues. DNA for the CDR3: TGCGCCAGCAGATTGACAGGGGGCTCGGAAGCTTTCTTT. Protein: CASRLTGGSEAFF.

J is TRBJ2-7 and V is TRBV7-8, with TRBD1 identical over 7 bases. Germline CDR1 is SGHVS and CDR2 is FQNEAQ. This CDR3 has 13 amino acids. The V segment lost 6 bases and the J segment 2 bases; nucleotides outside the gene matches: 4. CDR3 nucleotides: TGTGCCAGCAGAAGAGGACAGGCCTACGAGCAGTACTTC. Its translation: CASRRGQAYEQYF.

V gene TRBV30 combines with J gene TRBJ2-1, with D tentatively TRBD1 (6 bases). The CDR3 runs to 13 residues. Trimming stripped 2 bases from V and 12 bases from J, with 17 bases between. Per the germline V gene, CDR1 is GTSNPN and CDR2 is SVGIG (reference sequence). CDR3 in DNA: TGTGCCTGGAGTCGGGACATCCGCGATGGGCAGTTCTTC. Its translation is CAWSRDIRDGQFF.

The chain links TRBV27 to TRBJ1-6; possibly TRBD1 for D (5 bases). Trimming stripped 4 bases from V and 8 bases from J, with 15 bases between. The CDR3 sequence is 15 residues long. Germline lookup yields CDR1 MNHEY and CDR2 SMNVEV (reference sequence). CDR3 loop: CASSSRVLGDSPLHF. The CDR3 DNA follows: TGTGCCAGCAGTTCCAGGGTCTTAGGGGATTCACCCCTCCACTTT.

This clone showed up just a few times. The chain links TRBV2 to TRBJ2-3; 7 bases are shared with TRBD2. Germline V gene data show CDR1 as SNHLY and CDR2 as FYNNEI. The CDR3 spans 15 residues. Losses at the gene ends were 6 bases for V and 1 base for J; bases not matched to a gene: 7. The CDR3 protein is CASSRPGGGTDTQYF. The CDR3 DNA is TGTGCCAGCAGCCGGCCGGGGGGAGGCACAGATACGCAGTATTTT.

Points on this clone: One end of the junction does not line up with germline, which may come from a read error. The rearrangement joins TRBV28 to TRBJ1-4; unclear D gene. Germline V gene lookup returns CDR1 MDHEN and CDR2 SYDVKM. This CDR3 contains 14 residues. The CDR3 nucleotides are TGTGCCACCAGTGATAGAGCAACTAATGAAAAACTGTTTTTT. The encoded protein is CATSDRATNEKLFF.

This chain joins TRBV19 and TRBJ1-3; no clear D. Trimming took off 5 bases at V and 0 bases at J, with 5 bases between the two ends. CDR1 and CDR2 from the germline V gene are LNHDA and SQIVND (reference sequence). This CDR3 is built from 13 residues. CDR3 sequence (DNA): TGTGCCAGTAGTCGGAGCTCTGGAAACACCATATATTTT. Translating gives CASSRSSGNTIYF.

This clone has a handful of counts. This chain connects TRBV19 to TRBJ1-1; D is possibly TRBD1 (6 bases). Germline loops: CDR1 LNHDA, CDR2 SQIVND (reference sequence). V was trimmed by 8 bases and J by 8 bases, leaving 15 bases between them. CDR3 length: 12 residues. The CDR3 nucleotides read TGTGCCAGTGGCGACAGGTATGGAGAAGCTTTCTTT. It specifies CASGDRYGEAFF.

This clone was detected a few times. The rearrangement joins TRBV6-5 to TRBJ2-7; the D is unclear. The germline V gene has CDR1 MNHEY and CDR2 SVGAGI. Trimming removed 4 bases from V and 5 bases from J, with 15 bases in between. There are 14 residues in the CDR3. CDR3 coding DNA: TGTGCCAGCAGTTCCGAGGTGGTTAGTAACGAGCAGTACTTC. The encoded protein is CASSSEVVSNEQYF.

Details on this clone: A much larger clone sits a single nucleotide away, making a read error possible. Other DNA sequences of this sample code for an identical CDR3. J is TRBJ2-7 and V is TRBV7-9; D unresolved. V was cut by 3 bases and J by 0 bases, with 3 bases left in between. Germline CDR1 SEHNR, CDR2 FQNEAQ (reference sequence). This CDR3 contains 12 residues. CDR3 sequence: CASSFSSYEQYF. The CDR3 coding sequence is TGTGCCAGCAGCTTCAGCTCCTACGAGCAGTACTTC.

The gene calls are TRBV5-6 and TRBJ1-3, with TRBD1 matching 7 bases. V was pared by 0 bases and J by 6 bases, with 9 bases of the junction left unmatched. The CDR3 is 16 amino acids. In germline, CDR1 is SGHDT, CDR2 YYEEEE. In DNA, the CDR3 is TGTGCCAGCAGCTTGGTACGAGACAGGGCGGAAAACACCATATATTTT. Its protein is CASSLVRDRAENTIYF.

V usage is TRBV27 and J usage is TRBJ2-1; D is uncertain. Looked up from germline, CDR1 is MNHEY and CDR2 is SMNVEV (reference sequence). The CDR3 has 16 residues. V lost 3 bases to trimming and J lost 6 bases, with 18 bases between them. CDR3 amino acids: CASSFDRRYQINEQFF. DNA of the CDR3: TGTGCCAGCAGTTTTGATCGCCGCTATCAAATCAATGAGCAGTTCTTC.